These 9 T cell receptor beta chains originate from one sample sequenced in a study of blood T cell repertoires in COVID-19. TCRdb keeps only in-frame clones here, not all; method: immunoSEQ multiplex PCR. Of 90,000 to 120,000 clones listed, around nine tenths are singletons. Sequencing used peripheral blood. These receptors came from a human donor in a cohort sampled during active COVID-19.

This chain links TRBV4-1 with TRBJ2-1, with TRBD2 matching 10 bases. The V and J ends lost 0 bases and 2 bases, in that order; junction bases with no gene match: 7. Germline V lookup: CDR1 MGHRA, CDR2 YSYEKL. The CDR3 runs to 18 residues. CDR3 protein: CASSQELVGLAPYNEQFF. CDR3 nucleotides: TGCGCCAGCAGCCAAGAATTGGTGGGACTAGCGCCCTACAATGAGCAGTTCTTC.

The chain links TRBV20-1 to TRBJ1-2; D is unclear. The CDR3 is 11 amino acids. Germline values: CDR1 DFQATT, CDR2 SNEGSKA (reference sequence). V was trimmed by 3 bases and J by 4 bases, leaving 6 bases between them. The DNA of the CDR3 is TGCAGTGCTAGCGGTACCTATGGCTACACCTTC. Translation gives CSASGTYGYTF.

This chain uses TRBV3-1 (or the pseudogene TRBV3-2) with TRBJ2-1; 7 bases are shared with TRBD2. V lost 4 bases, J lost 8 bases, and 2 bases stayed unmatched. Germline V gene lookup returns CDR1 LGHDT and CDR2 YNNKEL (reference sequence). CDR3 length: 12 amino acids. The CDR3 DNA reads TGTGCCAGCAGCCGTGCGGGGGATGAGCAGTTCTTC. This codes for CASSRAGDEQFF.

The genes are TRBV6-5 and TRBJ2-1; D is possibly TRBD2 (5 bases). The CDR3 is made up of 13 amino acids. Trimming shortened V by 6 bases and J by 5 bases, and 11 bases separated the two germline ends. Germline V CDR1 and CDR2: MNHEY, SVGAGI. CDR3 loop: CASSGTRDNEQFF. CDR3 coding DNA: TGTGCCAGCAGCGGTACTAGGGACAATGAGCAGTTCTTC.

The chain combines TRBV12-3 or TRBV12-4 with TRBJ2-7; 10 bases are shared with TRBD2. The V and J ends lost 6 bases and 5 bases, in that order; junction bases with no gene match: 4. The CDR3 is 13 amino acids. CDR3 in amino acids: CASRTSGTHEQYF. CDR3 bases: TGTGCCAGCAGAACTAGCGGGACGCACGAGCAGTACTTC.

This chain connects TRBV11-2 to TRBJ1-2, with TRBD1 matching 9 bases. Per germline, CDR1 SGHAT and CDR2 FQNNGV. The CDR3 consists of 16 residues. Unmatched junction bases numbered 11, after V lost 1 base and J lost 8 bases. The CDR3 DNA sequence: TGTGCCAGCAGCTTAGGCTCCGGGACAGGGATAGGGGGCTACACCTTC. Its translation is CASSLGSGTGIGGYTF.

The CDR3 nucleotides are TGTGCCAGCAGCTACGAGACCGGGGAGCTGTTTTTT. It codes for CASSYETGELFF. The J gene is TRBJ2-2, the V gene TRBV5-5; D gene unclear. CDR1 is SGHKS and CDR2 is YYEKEE in the germline V gene (reference sequence). V shed 3 bases and J shed 5 bases, with 5 bases lying between them. The CDR3 extends over 12 amino acids.

This chain connects TRBV7-9 to TRBJ2-3; TRBD2 matches 11 bases. This CDR3 is 18 amino acids long. Germline lookup yields CDR1 SEHNR and CDR2 FQNEAQ (reference sequence). The V segment lost 6 bases and the J segment 2 bases; nucleotides outside the gene matches: 13. CDR3 DNA: TGTGCCAGCAGACACCCGGGACTAGCGGAGCCTAACACAGATACGCAGTATTTT. Translating it yields CASRHPGLAEPNTDTQYF.

The chain uses TRBV29-1 and TRBJ1-2; 11 bases align to TRBD1. Germline V gene data show CDR1 as SQVTM and CDR2 as ANQGSEA. The CDR3 is 13 residues long. Trimming removed 7 bases from V and 7 bases from J; junction bases left unmatched: 8. The CDR3 reads CSAPDRGLGGYTF. The CDR3 coding sequence is TGCAGCGCCCCGGACAGGGGGCTAGGTGGCTACACCTTC.